The 21 T cell receptor beta chains below all came from one sample that was sequenced in a study of Graves' ophthalmopathy and Graves' hyperthyroidism. From RNA, the CDR3 regions of TCR beta chains were amplified and sequenced. The library came from an HTBI-primed first-round RT-PCR and a second-round multiplex PCR. Each CDR3 protein is one row after TCRdb ran MiXCR on the multiplex PCR reads. Here the sample spans about 420,000 distinct CDR3 sequences, more than 20% being singletons. Sequenced input: peripheral blood. These receptors originate from a woman aged 18-30 years with stable Graves' hyperthyroidism.

This clonotype turned up a few times. This chain links TRBV6-2 or TRBV6-3 with TRBJ2-6; D possibly corresponds to TRBD2 (6 bases). Trimming removed 5 bases from V and 0 bases from J, with 23 bases in between. Germline V gives CDR1 MNHEY, CDR2 SVGEGT. This CDR3 spans 20 amino acids. CDR3 in DNA: TGTGCCAGCAGTCCGGGGAGGCGGCCAGGGCGACACTCTGGGGCCAACGTCCTGACTTTC. It yields the protein CASSPGRRPGRHSGANVLTF.

In its sample, this clonotype was seen many times. The rearrangement links TRBV11-3 to TRBJ1-3; TRBD1 might be the D (6 bases). CDR1 and CDR2 from the germline V gene are SGHNT and YENEEA. The V and J ends lost 10 bases and 0 bases respectively, with 22 bases between them. CDR3 size: 17 residues. The CDR3 loop reads CATRRGRGTSSGNTIYF. CDR3 sequence (DNA): TGTGCCACCCGCCGGGGCAGGGGAACATCCTCTGGAAACACCATATATTTT. Full variable domain (missing parts from reference TRBV11-3 and TRBJ1-3): EAGVVQSPRYKIIEKKQPVAFWCNPISGHNTLYWYLQNLGQGPELLIRYENEEAVDDSQLPKDRFSAERLKGVDSTLKIQPAELGDSAVYLCATRRGRGTSSGNTIYFGEGSWLTVV.

This clonotype was picked up many times. The V gene is TRBV15, the J gene TRBJ2-2; 7 bases are a match to TRBD1. There are 19 residues in the CDR3. V trimming: 8 bases; J trimming: 0 bases; junction bases outside the gene matches: 18. In germline, CDR1 is LNHNV, CDR2 YYDKDF (reference sequence). CDR3 nucleotide sequence: TGTGCCACCCGCTCCCCGTCCGACAGGGACGGAGCGAACACCGGGGAGCTGTTTTTT. It is translated as CATRSPSDRDGANTGELFF.

The chain links TRBV6-1 to TRBJ1-6; tentative D call: TRBD1 (6 bases). Germline CDR1 MNHNS, CDR2 SASEGT. The CDR3 spans 15 residues. Trimming stripped 8 bases from V and 6 bases from J, with 17 bases between. As DNA, the CDR3 is TGTGCCAGCGGCGCGTCGACAGGACCTAATTCACCCCTCCACTTT. Protein: CASGASTGPNSPLHF.

The gene calls are TRBV6-2 or TRBV6-3 and TRBJ1-2, with a possible D match to TRBD1 (5 bases). CDR3 length equals 16 residues. Trimming shortened V by 5 bases and J by 4 bases, and 20 bases separated the two germline ends. Germline CDR1 is MNHEY and CDR2 is SVGEGT. The CDR3 nucleotides read TGTGCCAGCAGTACGCCCGGGACTTCAGAGGGCTATGGCTACACCTTC. Its translation: CASSTPGTSEGYGYTF.

This clonotype has ten or more counts. This chain joins TRBV7-3 and TRBJ2-5, with D tentatively TRBD1 (6 bases). Germline CDR1 SGHTA, CDR2 FQGTGA. The CDR3 loop spans 15 amino acids. Trimming took off 1 base at V and 3 bases at J, with 12 bases between the two ends. CDR3 coding DNA: TGTGCCAGCAGCTTAAGAGGGACACCCGAAGAGACCCAGTACTTC. It specifies CASSLRGTPEETQYF.

This clonotype was recorded at least ten times. The chain employs TRBV6-5 and TRBJ1-3; the D is unclear. Trimming cost V 5 bases and J 0 bases, with 14 bases left between them. The CDR3 runs to 16 residues. The germline gives CDR1 MNHEY, CDR2 SVGAGI. CDR3 in amino acids: CASSRGRRPSGNTIYF. As DNA, the CDR3 is TGTGCCAGCAGTCGCGGACGACGGCCCTCTGGAAACACCATATATTTT.

The chain combines TRBV5-1 with TRBJ1-3; no clear D. CDR1 is SGHRS, CDR2 YFSETQ, per germline. Trimming left V 2 bases short and J 0 bases short, with 6 bases between. The CDR3 spans 14 residues. DNA of the CDR3: TGCGCCAGCAGCTTAGGAATCTCTGGAAACACCATATATTTT. Translating it yields CASSLGISGNTIYF.

The V call is TRBV25-1, the J call TRBJ2-2, with unresolved D. This CDR3 contains 17 residues. The V end lost 3 bases, the J end lost 0 bases, and 14 bases lay between the germline ends. CDR1 is MGHDK and CDR2 is SYGVNS in the germline V gene. The CDR3: CASSDYWQETNTGELFF. The CDR3 DNA sequence: TGTGCCAGCAGTGATTACTGGCAGGAGACGAACACCGGGGAGCTGTTTTTT.

The chain has TRBV12-3 or TRBV12-4 and TRBJ1-1, with TRBD1 as a possible D gene (6 bases). The germline V and J ends were trimmed by 10 bases and 8 bases, with 14 bases remaining between them. The CDR3 has 11 residues. The CDR3 reads CATGPGQEAFF. The CDR3 coding sequence is TGTGCCACGGGACCGGGACAAGAAGCTTTCTTT.

This clonotype was observed at least ten times. This chain joins TRBV5-1 and TRBJ1-5; 7 bases agree with TRBD1. Germline V gene data show CDR1 as SGHRS and CDR2 as YFSETQ. This CDR3 region has 15 residues. Trimming removed 5 bases from V and 0 bases from J; junction bases left unmatched: 5. CDR3 residues: CASRSGTDSNQPQHF. CDR3 coding DNA: TGCGCCAGCAGATCTGGGACAGATAGCAATCAGCCCCAGCATTTT.

This clonotype was seen many times. The chain is built from TRBV12-3 or TRBV12-4 and TRBJ1-1, with TRBD1 as a possible D gene (6 bases). V shed 6 bases and J shed 3 bases, with 11 bases lying between them. The CDR3 length is 13 residues. CDR3 loop: CASSRDTDTEAFF. In nucleotides, the CDR3 is TGTGCCAGCAGCCGGGACACGGACACTGAAGCTTTCTTT.

This clonotype was seen repeatedly, ten times or more. The rearrangement joins TRBV10-3 to TRBJ1-5; D uncertain. The V and J ends lost 3 bases and 2 bases respectively, with 5 bases between them. Germline V lookup: CDR1 ENHRY, CDR2 SYGVKD. The CDR3 spans 13 residues. The CDR3 here is CAISEERNQPQHF. CDR3 bases: TGTGCCATCAGTGAAGAGCGCAATCAGCCCCAGCATTTT.

This sequence joins TRBV6-5 and TRBJ1-1; D not resolved. Germline CDR1 and CDR2: MNHEY and SVGAGI. The CDR3 runs 14 residues. The V end lost 0 bases, the J end lost 1 base, and 6 bases lay between the germline ends. CDR3 in amino acids: CASSYSNENTEAFF. CDR3 DNA sequence: TGTGCCAGCAGTTACTCGAACGAGAACACTGAAGCTTTCTTT.

At least ten counts were recorded for this clonotype. The V gene is TRBV4-1, the J gene TRBJ1-5, with D possibly TRBD1 on 5 matching bases. The ends were cut back, 1 base at V and 5 bases at J, with 9 bases in the middle. Germline CDR1 MGHRA, CDR2 YSYEKL. The CDR3 spans 14 residues. The CDR3 DNA follows: TGCGCCAGCAGCCAAGTCCAGGGCGATCAGCCCCAGCATTTT. It translates to CASSQVQGDQPQHF.

This clonotype showed up many times. This rearrangement joins TRBV7-2 to TRBJ2-5, with 7 bases lining up with TRBD2. The CDR3 runs to 15 residues. The V gene's germline CDR1 is SGHTA and CDR2 FQGNSA. The junction had 5 bases not matched to a gene; V was cut back by 2 bases and J by 2 bases. CDR3 sequence reads: CASSLQREVQETQYF. In DNA, the CDR3 is TGTGCCAGCAGCTTACAGCGGGAAGTTCAAGAGACCCAGTACTTC.

This clonotype appeared many times. The chain joins TRBV6-2 or TRBV6-3 to TRBJ1-5; 7 bases are shared with TRBD1. V shed 0 bases, J shed 6 bases, and the junction held 5 bases outside the gene matches. CDR1 and CDR2 (germline): MNHEY, SVGEGT. CDR3 length equals 15 residues. The CDR3 reads CASSYSQGRVQPQHF. The CDR3 DNA follows: TGTGCCAGCAGTTACTCACAGGGGAGGGTTCAGCCCCAGCATTTT.

There are many counts of this clonotype. This chain links TRBV28 with TRBJ2-7; D unresolved. This CDR3 has 14 residues. Trimming removed 0 bases at V and 5 bases at J, with 11 bases between. The germline CDR1 and CDR2 sequences are MDHEN and SYDVKM. The CDR3 loop reads CASSLWGRNHEQYF. The CDR3 nucleotides read TGTGCCAGCAGTTTATGGGGCAGGAACCACGAGCAGTACTTC.

Concerning this clonotype: With a much larger clone just one base away, this may be a read error. DNA of the CDR3: TGTGCCACCAGTGAACCACGACAGGGACAAGAGACCCTGTACTTC. Translation gives CATSEPRQGQETLYF. The chain combines TRBV24-1 with TRBJ2-5, with 7 bases fitting TRBD1. Germline CDR1 and CDR2: KGHDR and SFDVKD. This CDR3 comprises 15 residues.

This clonotype has ten or more counts. The chain uses TRBV6-5 and TRBJ2-7; D gene unclear. The CDR3 covers 15 residues. The germline CDR1 and CDR2 sequences are MNHEY and SVGAGI. The V end was cut by 0 bases, the J end by 2 bases, with 11 bases between. The CDR3 nucleotides read TGTGCCAGCAGTTACTCGAGAGCTACAGCCTACGAGCAGTACTTC. Protein: CASSYSRATAYEQYF.

This clonotype was detected ten times or more. This chain links TRBV29-1 with TRBJ1-1; 7 positions match TRBD1. Trimming removed 4 bases from V and 1 base from J; junction bases left unmatched: 9. Germline V gene data show CDR1 as SQVTM and CDR2 as ANQGSEA. This CDR3 spans 15 amino acids. The CDR3 nucleotides are TGCAGCGTTGGGACAGACAGGACAGGGAACACTGAAGCTTTCTTT. Its translation is CSVGTDRTGNTEAFF.